This note documents a single T cell receptor (beta chain) sequence. What it recognizes is unknown. PCR used 60 Vbeta primers and 13 Jbeta primers. The method was immunoSEQ multiplex PCR; TCRdb's version includes in-frame clones alone and lacks a portion of them. The sample lists fewer than 150,000 clones; about four fifths were seen once. This entry comes from a study of cytomegalovirus exposure and HLA in healthy donors. Regarding the study as a whole: A few CMV-associated chains proved CMV antigen-specific in vitro.

The germline V gene has CDR1 SGHRS and CDR2 YFSETQ. This CDR3 is 14 amino acids long. The V and J ends lost 2 bases and 4 bases, in that order; junction bases with no gene match: 3. Specimen: PBMCs. The rearrangement links TRBV5-1 to TRBJ2-3; 8 nucleotides agree with TRBD1. This sequence was found in a man under 40 in good health and CMV-seronegative. In nucleotides, the CDR3 is TGCGCCAGCAGCTTAGGGACAGGTTCAGATACGCAGTATTTT. This gives the protein CASSLGTGSDTQYF.